This T cell receptor (beta chain) was identified during a study of vaccination and CD4 T cells after COVID-19. Looking at the study overall: Convalescent donors were composed of six males and four females, of whom two were Hispanic.

CDR1 is DFQATT, CDR2 SNEGSKA, per germline (reference sequence). V gave up 6 bases and J gave up 6 bases; unmatched junction bases: 9. The CDR3 extends over 14 amino acids. The Oncomine TCR Beta short-read assay was applied to DNA of cultured CD4+ T cells. Cultures of CD4+ T cells served as the source for extracting genomic DNA. One entry per CDR3 protein, called by TCRdb with MiXCR from the PCR reads. The sample has 9,500 to 12,000 distinct CDR3 sequences, 65% seen once. Only a few counts were recorded for this clonotype. The antigen is unknown. Treatment noted: approximately 9-day PBMC culture with coronavirus spike peptide pools or control peptides (ViraFEST assay). ViraFEST used peptide pools to expand antigen-specific T cells and subsequently sequenced their TCRs.

The sample was CD4+ T cells from blood, cultured in vitro, taken before SARS-CoV-2 vaccination. This TCR derives from a human donor who had recovered from COVID-19. This rearrangement joins TRBV20-1 to TRBJ1-5; the match to TRBD1 covers 9 bases. The CDR3, as DNA: TGCAGTGCAAACTCCGGGACAGGGATTCAGCCCCAGCATTTT. Residues: CSANSGTGIQPQHF.